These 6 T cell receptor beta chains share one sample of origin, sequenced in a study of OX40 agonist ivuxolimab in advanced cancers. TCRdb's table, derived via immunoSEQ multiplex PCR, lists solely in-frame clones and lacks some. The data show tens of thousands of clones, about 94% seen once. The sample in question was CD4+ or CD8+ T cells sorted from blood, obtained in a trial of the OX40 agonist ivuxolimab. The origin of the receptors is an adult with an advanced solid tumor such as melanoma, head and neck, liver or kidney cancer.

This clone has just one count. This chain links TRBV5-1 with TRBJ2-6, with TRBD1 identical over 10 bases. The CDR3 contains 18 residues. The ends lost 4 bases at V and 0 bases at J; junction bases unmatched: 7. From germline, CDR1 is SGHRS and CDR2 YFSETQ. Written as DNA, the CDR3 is TGCGCCAGCAGCCGTGGACAGGGGGGATACTCTGGGGCCAACGTCCTGACTTTC. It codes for CASSRGQGGYSGANVLTF.

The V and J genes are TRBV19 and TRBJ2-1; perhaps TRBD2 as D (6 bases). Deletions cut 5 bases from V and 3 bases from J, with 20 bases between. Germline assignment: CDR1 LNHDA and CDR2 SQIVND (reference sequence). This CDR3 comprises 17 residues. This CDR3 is CASSHPSGGTLYNEQFF. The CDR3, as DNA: TGTGCCAGTAGTCACCCGTCGGGCGGGACTCTCTACAATGAGCAGTTCTTC.

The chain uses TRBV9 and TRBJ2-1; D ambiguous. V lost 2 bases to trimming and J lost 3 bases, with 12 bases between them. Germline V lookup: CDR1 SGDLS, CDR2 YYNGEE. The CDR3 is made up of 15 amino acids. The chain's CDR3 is CASSVDFSHYNEQFF. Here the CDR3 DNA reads TGTGCCAGCAGCGTCGACTTCTCTCACTACAATGAGCAGTTCTTC.

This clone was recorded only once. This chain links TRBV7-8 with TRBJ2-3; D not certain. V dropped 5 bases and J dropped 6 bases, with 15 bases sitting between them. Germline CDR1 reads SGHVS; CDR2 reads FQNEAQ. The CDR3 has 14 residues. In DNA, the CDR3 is TGTGCCAGCAGCCCCAACACTCAGGCGGATACGCAGTATTTT. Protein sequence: CASSPNTQADTQYF. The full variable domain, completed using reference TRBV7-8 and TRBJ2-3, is GAGVSQSPRYKVAKRGQDVALRCDPISGHVSLFWYQQALGQGPEFLTYFQNEAQLDKSGLPSDRFFAERPEGSVSTLKIQRTQQEDSAVYLCASSPNTQADTQYFGPGTRLTVL.

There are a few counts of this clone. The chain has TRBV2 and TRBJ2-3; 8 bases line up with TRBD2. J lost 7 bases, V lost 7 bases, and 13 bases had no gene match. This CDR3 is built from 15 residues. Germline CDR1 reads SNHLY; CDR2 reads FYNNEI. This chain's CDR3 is CASTSQGLELYTQYF. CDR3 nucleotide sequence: TGTGCCAGCACCTCTCAGGGACTAGAGTTATATACGCAGTATTTT.

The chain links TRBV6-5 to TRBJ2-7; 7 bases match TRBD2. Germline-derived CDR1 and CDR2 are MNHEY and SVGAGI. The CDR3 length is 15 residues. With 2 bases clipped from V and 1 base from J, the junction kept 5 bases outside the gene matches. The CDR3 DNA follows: TGTGCCAGCAGTTACAACGGGAGGTCGTCCTACGAGCAGTACTTC. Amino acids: CASSYNGRSSYEQYF.